Listed here are 15 T cell receptor beta chains from one sample, sequenced in a study of T cell changes during pregnancy in multiple sclerosis. Libraries were prepared by immunoSEQ multiplex PCR; TCRdb keeps only in-frame clonotypes and omits some of them. The repertoire has 85,000 to 130,000 clones, 91% of them found once; the top ten carry 1.6%. Sequenced material: peripheral blood, taken before pregnancy. All receptors come from a female donor with multiple sclerosis, enrolled in a pregnancy study.

The V and J genes are TRBV6-5 and TRBJ1-2, with no clear D. CDR3 length: 15 amino acids. Germline loops: CDR1 MNHEY, CDR2 SVGAGI. Deletions cut 0 bases from V and 4 bases from J, with 12 bases between. The CDR3 protein is CASSYSLNPRYGYTF. In nucleotides, the CDR3 is TGTGCCAGCAGTTACTCGCTAAATCCCCGCTATGGCTACACCTTC.

J is TRBJ1-2 and V is TRBV29-1; D ambiguous. Germline CDR1 and CDR2: SQVTM and ANQGSEA. The CDR3 runs to 13 residues. V was pared by 6 bases and J by 0 bases, with 11 bases between. This CDR3 is CSVSDISNYGYTF. DNA of the CDR3: TGCAGCGTCTCAGACATATCTAACTATGGCTACACCTTC.

CDR3 bases: TGTGCCTGGAGTAAGAGGGACAGGGGGGGCTCACCCCTCCACTTT. Translated, it gives CAWSKRDRGGSPLHF. The gene calls are TRBV30 and TRBJ1-6, with 11 bases matching TRBD1. The germline gives CDR1 GTSNPN, CDR2 SVGIG (reference sequence). Trimming took 2 bases from V and 10 from J; bases not matched to a gene: 7. The CDR3 sequence is 15 residues long. The full variable domain, with the rest looked up from reference TRBV30 and TRBJ1-6, is SQTIHQWPATLVQPVGSPLSLECTVEGTSNPNLYWYRQAAGRGLQLLFYSVGIGQISSEVPQNLSASRPQDRQFILSSKKLLLSDSGFYLCAWSKRDRGGSPLHFGNGTRLTVT.

V is TRBV11-2 and J is TRBJ1-5, with D uncertain. Trimming pared 3 bases from V and 2 bases from J, leaving 8 bases between. The CDR3 has 14 residues. The germline CDR1 and CDR2 sequences are SGHAT and FQNNGV. The CDR3, as DNA: TGTGCCAGCAGCTTCGGTAGCGGCAATCAGCCCCAGCATTTT. This codes for CASSFGSGNQPQHF.

The chain has TRBV7-3 and TRBJ1-1; tentative D call: TRBD1 (5 bases). V was clipped by 2 bases and J by 2 bases, with 6 bases between them. The CDR3 spans 13 residues. Per germline, CDR1 SGHTA and CDR2 FQGTGA. The CDR3 here is CASSLGANTEAFF. Here the CDR3 DNA reads TGTGCCAGCAGCTTAGGGGCTAACACTGAAGCTTTCTTT.

The genes are TRBV6-1 and TRBJ2-7; the match to TRBD1 covers 7 bases. V dropped 4 bases and J dropped 4; count of bases not matched to a gene: 7. The CDR3 has 14 amino acids. From germline, CDR1 is MNHNS and CDR2 SASEGT. CDR3 sequence: CASSVGQVFYEQYF. The CDR3, as DNA: TGTGCCAGCAGTGTTGGACAGGTTTTTTACGAGCAGTACTTC.

This chain uses TRBV19 with TRBJ2-2; perhaps TRBD2 as D (6 bases). The CDR3 loop spans 15 amino acids. V was trimmed by 6 bases and J by 2 bases, leaving 13 bases between them. Germline assignment: CDR1 LNHDA and CDR2 SQIVND (reference sequence). The CDR3 spells CASRAGLINTGELFF. The CDR3 region has the DNA TGTGCCAGTAGGGCGGGGCTAATTAACACCGGGGAGCTGTTTTTT. Combining the CDR3 with reference TRBV19 and TRBJ2-2 gives the whole variable domain DGGITQSPKYLFRKEGQNVTLSCEQNLNHDAMYWYRQDPGQGLRLIYYSQIVNDFQKGDIAEGYSVSREKKESFPLTVTSAQKNPTAFYLCASRAGLINTGELFFGEGSRLTVL.

This clone has a single count. The rearrangement links TRBV27 to TRBJ2-1, with 11 nucleotides matching TRBD2. CDR1 MNHEY and CDR2 SMNVEV come from the germline V gene (reference sequence). This CDR3 spans 18 amino acids. V gave up 5 bases and J gave up 7 bases; unmatched junction bases: 16. CDR3 bases: TGTGCCAGCAGTACAACCCAAACGGGACTAGCGGTAGTAAATGAGCAGTTCTTC. It yields the protein CASSTTQTGLAVVNEQFF.

This sequence joins TRBV7-6 and TRBJ2-7; possibly TRBD2 for D (6 bases). CDR1 SGHVS and CDR2 FNYEAQ come from the germline V gene. The CDR3 has 15 residues. V lost 7 bases, J lost 2 bases, and 18 bases lay in between. In nucleotides, the CDR3 is TGTGCCAGCACCCCCCTTGGTAGCGGTACCTACGAGCAGTACTTC. It codes for CASTPLGSGTYEQYF.

The rearrangement joins TRBV6-5 to TRBJ2-7; TRBD1 agrees at 9 bases. Germline V gene lookup returns CDR1 MNHEY and CDR2 SVGAGI. The trim removed 1 base at V and 3 bases at J, leaving 4 bases unmatched. The CDR3 is made up of 15 amino acids. The CDR3 region is CASSYLTGGGYEQYF. CDR3 nucleotide sequence: TGTGCCAGCAGTTACTTGACAGGGGGAGGCTACGAGCAGTACTTC.

The rearrangement uses TRBV30 and TRBJ2-7, with D possibly matching TRBD1 (5 bases). This CDR3 is built from 12 residues. Trimming stripped 5 bases from V and 1 base from J, with 9 bases between. CDR1 and CDR2 from the germline V gene are GTSNPN and SVGIG (reference sequence). The CDR3 DNA follows: TGTGCCTGGGGACACGCGTCCTACGAGCAGTACTTC. This sequence encodes CAWGHASYEQYF.

The CDR3 bases are TGTGCCAGCAGTTCAGGGTCGTCCGTAGGAGAGCAGTACTTC. Encoded protein: CASSSGSSVGEQYF. The V gene is TRBV27, the J gene TRBJ2-7; perhaps TRBD1 as D (5 bases). The CDR3 runs to 14 residues. V lost 4 bases, J lost 7 bases, and 17 bases lay in between. The V gene's germline CDR1 is MNHEY and CDR2 SMNVEV (reference sequence).

This clone appeared a few times. The rearrangement joins TRBV5-8 to TRBJ1-6; D possibly corresponds to TRBD1 (5 bases). V gave up 5 bases and J gave up 9 bases, with 12 bases separating them. CDR1 is SGHTS and CDR2 is YDEGEE in the germline V gene. The CDR3 has 13 residues. In DNA form, the CDR3 reads TGTGCCAGCAGACAGGATCTGGGTTCACCCCTCCACTTT. It translates to CASRQDLGSPLHF.

The chain uses TRBV13 and TRBJ2-5; 9 bases match TRBD1. This CDR3 region has 13 residues. CDR1 PRHDT and CDR2 FYEKMQ come from the germline V gene (reference sequence). V was clipped by 3 bases and J by 4 bases; unmatched bases: 0. Written as DNA, the CDR3 is TGTGCCAGCAGCTTGGACAGGGGAGAGACCCAGTACTTC. Its translation is CASSLDRGETQYF. The full variable domain, completed using reference TRBV13 and TRBJ2-5, is AAGVIQSPRHLIKEKRETATLKCYPIPRHDTVYWYQQGPGQDPQFLISFYEKMQSDKGSIPDRFSAQQFSDYHSELNMSSLELGDSALYFCASSLDRGETQYFGPGTRLLVL.

The V gene is TRBV6-5, the J gene TRBJ1-1; D is ambiguous. Germline V gives CDR1 MNHEY, CDR2 SVGAGI. V lost 1 base and J 8 bases, leaving 14 bases between the germline ends. The CDR3 length is 14 residues. CDR3 sequence: CASSYFRVGREAFF. For the CDR3, the DNA is TGTGCCAGCAGTTACTTTCGGGTTGGGAGAGAAGCTTTCTTT.